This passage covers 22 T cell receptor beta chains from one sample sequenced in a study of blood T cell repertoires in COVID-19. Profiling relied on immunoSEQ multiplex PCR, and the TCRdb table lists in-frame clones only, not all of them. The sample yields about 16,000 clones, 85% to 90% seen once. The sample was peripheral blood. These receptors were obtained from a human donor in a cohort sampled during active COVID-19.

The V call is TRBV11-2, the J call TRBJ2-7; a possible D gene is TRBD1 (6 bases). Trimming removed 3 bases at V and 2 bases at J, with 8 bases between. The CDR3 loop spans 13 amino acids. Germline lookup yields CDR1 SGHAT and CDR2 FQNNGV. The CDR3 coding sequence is TGTGCCAGCAGCTTCACAGGGACCTACGAGCAGTACTTC. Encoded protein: CASSFTGTYEQYF.

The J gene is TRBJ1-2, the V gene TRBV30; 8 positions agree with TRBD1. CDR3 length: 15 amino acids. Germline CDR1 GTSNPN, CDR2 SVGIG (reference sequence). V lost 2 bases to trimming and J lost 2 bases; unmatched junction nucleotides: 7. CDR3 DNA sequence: TGTGCCTGGAGTCGGGTGGGGACAGGCAACTATGGCTACACCTTC. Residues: CAWSRVGTGNYGYTF.

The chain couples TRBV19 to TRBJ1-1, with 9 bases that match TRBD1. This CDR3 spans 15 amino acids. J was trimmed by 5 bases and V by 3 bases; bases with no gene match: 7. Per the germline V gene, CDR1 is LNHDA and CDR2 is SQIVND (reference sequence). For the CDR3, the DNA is TGTGCCAGTAGTATTCCGAGGACAGGGGAGACTGAAGCTTTCTTT. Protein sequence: CASSIPRTGETEAFF.

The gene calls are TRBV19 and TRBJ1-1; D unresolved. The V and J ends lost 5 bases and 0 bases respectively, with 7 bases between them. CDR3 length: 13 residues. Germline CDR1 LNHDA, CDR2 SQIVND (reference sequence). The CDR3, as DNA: TGTGCCAGTAGTGCCGAGCTGAACACTGAAGCTTTCTTT. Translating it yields CASSAELNTEAFF.

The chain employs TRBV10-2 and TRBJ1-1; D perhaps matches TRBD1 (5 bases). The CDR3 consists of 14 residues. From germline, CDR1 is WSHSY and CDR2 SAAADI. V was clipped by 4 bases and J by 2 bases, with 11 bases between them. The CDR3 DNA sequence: TGCGCCAGCAGTGTTGTCAGGGATAACACTGAAGCTTTCTTT. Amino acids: CASSVVRDNTEAFF.

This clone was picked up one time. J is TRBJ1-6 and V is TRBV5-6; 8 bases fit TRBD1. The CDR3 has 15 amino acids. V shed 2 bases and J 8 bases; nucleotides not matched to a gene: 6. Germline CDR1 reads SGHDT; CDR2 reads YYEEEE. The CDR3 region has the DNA TGTGCCAGCAGCTTCGGTGGACAGGGTGATTCACCCCTCCACTTT. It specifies CASSFGGQGDSPLHF.

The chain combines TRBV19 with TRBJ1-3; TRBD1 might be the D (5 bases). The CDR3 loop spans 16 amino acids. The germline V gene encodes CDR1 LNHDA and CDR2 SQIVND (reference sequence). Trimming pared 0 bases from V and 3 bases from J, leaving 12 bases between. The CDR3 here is CASSIDGGKVGNTIYF. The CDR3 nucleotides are TGTGCCAGTAGTATAGACGGGGGAAAGGTTGGAAACACCATATATTTT.

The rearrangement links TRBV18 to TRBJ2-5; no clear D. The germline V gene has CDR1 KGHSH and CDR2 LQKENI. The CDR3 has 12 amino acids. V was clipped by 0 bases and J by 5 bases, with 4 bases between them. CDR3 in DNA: TGTGCCAGCTCACCACCCCGGGAGACCCAGTACTTC. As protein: CASSPPRETQYF.

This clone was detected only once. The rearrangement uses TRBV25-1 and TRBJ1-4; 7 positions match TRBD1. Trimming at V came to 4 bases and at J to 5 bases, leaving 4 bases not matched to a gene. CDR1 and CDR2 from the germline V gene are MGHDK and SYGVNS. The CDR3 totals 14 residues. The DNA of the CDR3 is TGTGCCAGCAGTGTACAGGGGCCAAATGAAAAACTGTTTTTT. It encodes CASSVQGPNEKLFF.

The CDR3 here is CSASQGASYGYTF. The DNA for the CDR3 is TGCAGTGCTAGTCAGGGGGCCTCCTATGGCTACACCTTC. The chain combines TRBV20-1 with TRBJ1-2, with 8 positions matching TRBD1. The CDR3 extends over 13 amino acids. Germline trimming cut 3 bases from V and 4 bases from J; bases unmatched to any gene: 4. Germline CDR1 DFQATT, CDR2 SNEGSKA (reference sequence).

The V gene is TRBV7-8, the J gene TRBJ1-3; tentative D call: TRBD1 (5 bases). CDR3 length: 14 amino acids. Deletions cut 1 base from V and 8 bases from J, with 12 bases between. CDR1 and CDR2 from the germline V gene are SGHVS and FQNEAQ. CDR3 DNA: TGTGCCAGCAGCTTAGGTATCGGGGGTGACACCATATATTTT. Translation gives CASSLGIGGDTIYF.

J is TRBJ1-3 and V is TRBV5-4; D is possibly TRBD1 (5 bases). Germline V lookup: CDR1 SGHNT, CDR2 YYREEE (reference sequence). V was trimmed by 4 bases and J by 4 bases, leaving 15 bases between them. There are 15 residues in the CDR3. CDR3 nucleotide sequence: TGTGCCAGCAGCCCTGGGCAGGGAGGAGGAAACACCATATATTTT. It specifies CASSPGQGGGNTIYF. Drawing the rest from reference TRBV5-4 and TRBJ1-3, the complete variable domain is ETGVTQSPTHLIKTRGQQVTLRCSSQSGHNTVSWYQQALGQGPQFIFQYYREEENGRGNFPPRFSGLQFPNYSSELNVNALELDDSALYLCASSPGQGGGNTIYFGEGSWLTVV.

The CDR3 loop reads CARSRDRGLDTEAFF. The CDR3 coding sequence is TGTGCCAGGTCTCGTGACAGGGGGCTTGACACTGAAGCTTTCTTT. The rearrangement uses TRBV2 and TRBJ1-1, with 10 bases aligning to TRBD1. This CDR3 has 15 residues. Germline-derived CDR1 and CDR2 are SNHLY and FYNNEI. V dropped 9 bases and J dropped 3; count of bases not matched to a gene: 10. The full variable domain, completed using reference TRBV2 and TRBJ1-1, is EPEVTQTPSHQVTQMGQEVILRCVPISNHLYFYWYRQILGQKVEFLVSFYNNEISEKSEIFDDQFSVERPDGSNFTLKIRSTKLEDSAMYFCARSRDRGLDTEAFFGQGTRLTVV.

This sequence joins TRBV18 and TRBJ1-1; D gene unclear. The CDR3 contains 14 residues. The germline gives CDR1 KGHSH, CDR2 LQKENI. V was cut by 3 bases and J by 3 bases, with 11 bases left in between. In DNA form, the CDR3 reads TGTGCCAGCTCACCGAGGAGGGTAGACACTGAAGCTTTCTTT. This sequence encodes CASSPRRVDTEAFF. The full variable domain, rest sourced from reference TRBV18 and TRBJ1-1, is NAGVMQNPRHLVRRRGQEARLRCSPMKGHSHVYWYRQLPEEGLKFMVYLQKENIIDESGMPKERFSAEFPKEGPSILRIQQVVRGDSAAYFCASSPRRVDTEAFFGQGTRLTVV.

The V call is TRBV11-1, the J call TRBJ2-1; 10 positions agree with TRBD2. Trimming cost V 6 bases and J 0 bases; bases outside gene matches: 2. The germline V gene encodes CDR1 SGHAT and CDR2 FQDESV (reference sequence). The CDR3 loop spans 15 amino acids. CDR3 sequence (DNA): TGTGCCAGCAGGTCTAGCGGGAGCTCCTACAATGAGCAGTTCTTC. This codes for CASRSSGSSYNEQFF.

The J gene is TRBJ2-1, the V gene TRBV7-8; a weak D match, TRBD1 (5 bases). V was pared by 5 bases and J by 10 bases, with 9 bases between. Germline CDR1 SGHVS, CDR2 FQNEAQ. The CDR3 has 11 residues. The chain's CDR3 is CASSQNREQFF. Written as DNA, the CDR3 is TGTGCCAGCAGCCAAAACAGGGAGCAGTTCTTC.

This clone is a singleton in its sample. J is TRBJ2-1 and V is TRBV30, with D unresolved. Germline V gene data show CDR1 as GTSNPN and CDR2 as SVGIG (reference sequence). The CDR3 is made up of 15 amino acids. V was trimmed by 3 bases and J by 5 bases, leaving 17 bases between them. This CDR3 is CAWRDRMGIDNEQFF. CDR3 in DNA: TGTGCCTGGAGAGATAGAATGGGCATTGACAATGAGCAGTTCTTC.

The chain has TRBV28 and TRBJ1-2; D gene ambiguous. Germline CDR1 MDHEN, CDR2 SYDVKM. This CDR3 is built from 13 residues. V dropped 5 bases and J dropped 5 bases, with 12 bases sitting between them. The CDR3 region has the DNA TGTGCCAGCAGTGTGAATTGGCTTTATGGCTACACCTTC. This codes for CASSVNWLYGYTF.

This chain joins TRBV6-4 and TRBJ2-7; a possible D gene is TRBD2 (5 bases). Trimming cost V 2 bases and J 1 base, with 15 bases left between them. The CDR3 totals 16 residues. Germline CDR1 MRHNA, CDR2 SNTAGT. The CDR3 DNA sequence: TGTGCCAGCAGTGACCCCGTCGGGAAGGGTTCCTACGAGCAGTACTTC. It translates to CASSDPVGKGSYEQYF.

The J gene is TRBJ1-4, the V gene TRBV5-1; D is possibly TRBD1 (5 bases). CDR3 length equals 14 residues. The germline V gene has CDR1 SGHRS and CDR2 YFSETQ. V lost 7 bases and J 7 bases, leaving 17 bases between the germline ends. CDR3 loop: CASAPGGGSEKLFF. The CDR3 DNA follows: TGCGCCAGCGCACCAGGCGGGGGAAGTGAAAAACTGTTTTTT.

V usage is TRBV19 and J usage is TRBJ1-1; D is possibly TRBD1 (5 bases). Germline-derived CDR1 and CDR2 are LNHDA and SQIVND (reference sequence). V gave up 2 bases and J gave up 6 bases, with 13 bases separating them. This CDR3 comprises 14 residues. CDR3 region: CASSIKVGGSEAFF. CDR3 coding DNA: TGTGCCAGTAGTATAAAGGTGGGGGGGTCTGAAGCTTTCTTT.

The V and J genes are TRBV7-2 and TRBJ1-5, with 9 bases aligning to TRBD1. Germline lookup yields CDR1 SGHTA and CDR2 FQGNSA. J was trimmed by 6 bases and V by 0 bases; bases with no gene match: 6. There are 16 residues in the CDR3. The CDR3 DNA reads TGTGCCAGCAGCTTAGCGGGACAGGGATTAGCTCAGCCCCAGCATTTT. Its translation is CASSLAGQGLAQPQHF.